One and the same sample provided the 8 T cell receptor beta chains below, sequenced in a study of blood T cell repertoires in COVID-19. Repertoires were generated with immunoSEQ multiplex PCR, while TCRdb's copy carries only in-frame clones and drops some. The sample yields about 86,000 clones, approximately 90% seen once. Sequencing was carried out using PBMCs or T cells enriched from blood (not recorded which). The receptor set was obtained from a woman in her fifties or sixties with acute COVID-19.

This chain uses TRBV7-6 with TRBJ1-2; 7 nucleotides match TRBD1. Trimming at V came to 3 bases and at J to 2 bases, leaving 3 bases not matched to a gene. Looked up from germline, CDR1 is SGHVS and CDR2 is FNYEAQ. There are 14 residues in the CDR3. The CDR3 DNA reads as TGTGCCAGCAGCTTGGGACAGTCAAACTATGGCTACACCTTC. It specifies CASSLGQSNYGYTF.

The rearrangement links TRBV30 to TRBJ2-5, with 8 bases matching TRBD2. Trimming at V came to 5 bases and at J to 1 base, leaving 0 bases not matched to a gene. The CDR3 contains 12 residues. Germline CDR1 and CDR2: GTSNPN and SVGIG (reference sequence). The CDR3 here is CAWGTSQETQYF. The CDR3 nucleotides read TGTGCCTGGGGGACTAGCCAAGAGACCCAGTACTTC.

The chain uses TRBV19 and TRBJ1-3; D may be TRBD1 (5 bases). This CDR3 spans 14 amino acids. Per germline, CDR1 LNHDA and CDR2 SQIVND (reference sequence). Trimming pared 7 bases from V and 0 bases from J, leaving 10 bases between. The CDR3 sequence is CASKPGHSGNTIYF. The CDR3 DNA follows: TGTGCCAGTAAGCCAGGGCACTCTGGAAACACCATATATTTT. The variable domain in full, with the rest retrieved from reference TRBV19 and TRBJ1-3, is DGGITQSPKYLFRKEGQNVTLSCEQNLNHDAMYWYRQDPGQGLRLIYYSQIVNDFQKGDIAEGYSVSREKKESFPLTVTSAQKNPTAFYLCASKPGHSGNTIYFGEGSWLTVV.

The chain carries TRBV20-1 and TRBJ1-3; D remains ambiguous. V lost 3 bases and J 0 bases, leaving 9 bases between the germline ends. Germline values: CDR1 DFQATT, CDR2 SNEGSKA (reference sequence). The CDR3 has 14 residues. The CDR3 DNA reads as TGCAGTGCTAGTAACGGAGACTCTGGAAACACCATATATTTT. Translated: CSASNGDSGNTIYF.

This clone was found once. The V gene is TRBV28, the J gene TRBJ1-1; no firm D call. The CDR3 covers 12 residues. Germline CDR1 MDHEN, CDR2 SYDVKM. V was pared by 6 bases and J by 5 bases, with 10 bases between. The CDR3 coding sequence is TGTGCCAGCAGACCTAGGCAGACTGAAGCTTTCTTT. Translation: CASRPRQTEAFF.

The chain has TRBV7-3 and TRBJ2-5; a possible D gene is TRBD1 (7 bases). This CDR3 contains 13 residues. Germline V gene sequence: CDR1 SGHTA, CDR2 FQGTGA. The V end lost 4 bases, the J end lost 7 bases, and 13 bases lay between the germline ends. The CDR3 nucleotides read TGTGCCAGCAGCTCAGGGGGGACGACGACCCAGTACTTC. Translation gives CASSSGGTTTQYF.

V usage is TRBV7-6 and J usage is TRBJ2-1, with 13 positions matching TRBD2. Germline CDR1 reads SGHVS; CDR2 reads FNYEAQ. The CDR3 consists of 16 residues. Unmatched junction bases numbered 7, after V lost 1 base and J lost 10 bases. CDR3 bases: TGTGCCAGCAGCTTAGAAGGACTAGCGGGAGTTGGGGAGCAGTTCTTC. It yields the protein CASSLEGLAGVGEQFF. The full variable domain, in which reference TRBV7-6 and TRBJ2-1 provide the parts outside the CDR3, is GAGVSQSPRYKVTKRGQDVALRCDPISGHVSLYWYRQALGQGPEFLTYFNYEAQQDKSGLPNDRFSAERPEGSISTLTIQRTEQRDSAMYRCASSLEGLAGVGEQFFGPGTRLTVL.

CDR3 nucleotide sequence: TGTGCCAGCAGCTTACCGGGAGGAACCGGGGAGCTGTTTTTT. It codes for CASSLPGGTGELFF. This chain connects TRBV11-3 to TRBJ2-2, with 7 bases identical to TRBD2. The CDR3 covers 14 residues. CDR1 and CDR2 (germline): SGHNT, YENEEA. Germline trimming cut 2 bases from V and 5 bases from J; bases unmatched to any gene: 2.